This entry lists 21 T cell receptor beta chains sequenced from one sample in a study of regulatory T cells in long-lasting Graves disease. Time point meaning: newly diagnosed GD, antithyroid drugs for less than 3 months. Researchers made the TCR library from RNA that was extracted from PBMCs. Library construction for TCR beta used iRepertoire HTBI primers and Arm-PCR of CDR3 regions. TCRdb processed the multiplex PCR reads anew with MiXCR; each CDR3 protein has one entry. This sample yields a few hundred thousand distinct CDR3 sequences, of which over 9.5% are seen a single time; approximately 17% belongs to the top ten. This sample also belongs to another study, concerning T cells in Graves' hyperthyroidism and ophthalmopathy.

The source material was peripheral blood mononuclear cells (PBMCs), sampled at new diagnosis, from a patient treated with antithyroid drugs. These receptor sequences come from a woman aged 18 to 35 with Graves disease.

This clonotype was observed a handful of times. The CDR3 coding sequence is TGTGCCAGCAGTTTAAAAATAGGCTATGGCTACACCTTC. Translation: CASSLKIGYGYTF. The chain is built from TRBV12-3 or TRBV12-4 and TRBJ1-2; D is unclear. CDR3 length equals 13 residues. Trimming removed 2 bases at V and 4 bases at J, with 8 bases between.

This clonotype appeared many times. The chain carries TRBV20-1 and TRBJ1-4; D ambiguous. The germline gives CDR1 DFQATT, CDR2 SNEGSKA (reference sequence). The CDR3 loop spans 13 amino acids. Trimming removed 1 base from V and 5 bases from J, with 8 bases in between. CDR3 DNA sequence: TGCAGTGCTAGAGCTGGGCCGAATGAAAAACTGTTTTTT. This gives the protein CSARAGPNEKLFF.

Only a few counts were recorded for this clonotype. Sequence at one end of the junction differs from germline and may be a read error. V usage is TRBV19 and J usage is TRBJ2-3, with 11 nucleotides matching TRBD2. The CDR3 totals 16 residues. The V gene's germline CDR1 is LNHDA and CDR2 SQIVND (reference sequence). As DNA, the CDR3 is TGTGCCAGTAGTGGAAGACTAGCGGGGATCACAGTTACGCAGTATTTT. This gives the protein CASSGRLAGITVTQYF.

This clonotype was observed a handful of times. The rearrangement links TRBV7-9 to TRBJ2-7; 8 nucleotides match TRBD1. V was pared by 4 bases and J by 3 bases, with 8 bases of the junction left unmatched. This CDR3 comprises 15 residues. CDR1 and CDR2 (germline): SEHNR, FQNEAQ (reference sequence). CDR3 nucleotides: TGTGCCAGCAGCTCGCCGGACAGGGAGCTCTACGAGCAGTACTTC. This sequence encodes CASSSPDRELYEQYF. The whole variable domain, remainder taken from reference TRBV7-9 and TRBJ2-7, is DTGVSQNPRHKITKRGQNVTFRCDPISEHNRLYWYRQTLGQGPEFLTYFQNEAQLEKSRLLSDRFSAERPKGSFSTLEIQRTEQGDSAMYLCASSSPDRELYEQYFGPGTRLTVT.

The sample holds many counts of this clonotype. The chain joins TRBV27 to TRBJ1-2; D is perhaps TRBD1 (5 bases). CDR1 is MNHEY and CDR2 is SMNVEV in the germline V gene (reference sequence). Trimming shortened V by 6 bases and J by 4 bases, and 21 bases separated the two germline ends. The CDR3 contains 16 residues. This CDR3 reads CASSPKGQGPLYGYTF. For the CDR3, the DNA is TGTGCCAGCAGCCCAAAGGGGCAGGGACCGCTCTATGGCTACACCTTC.

This clonotype was detected many times. The chain employs TRBV5-4 and TRBJ2-3; no reliable D call. The V end lost 1 base, the J end lost 2 bases, and 8 bases lay between the germline ends. CDR1 is SGHNT, CDR2 YYREEE, per germline (reference sequence). The CDR3 sequence is 14 residues long. CDR3 in amino acids: CASSLKRNTDTQYF. The CDR3 DNA reads TGTGCCAGCAGCTTGAAGAGGAACACAGATACGCAGTATTTT.

The chain combines TRBV24-1 with TRBJ2-5; 9 bases are shared with TRBD1. Germline CDR1 KGHDR, CDR2 SFDVKD. CDR3 length equals 16 residues. The V gene end was trimmed by 3 bases and the J gene end by 1 base; junction bases not matched to a gene: 5. The CDR3 protein is CATSDPGTGTQETQYF. The CDR3 DNA is TGTGCCACCAGTGATCCCGGGACAGGGACCCAAGAGACCCAGTACTTC.

The chain has TRBV6-1 and TRBJ1-6, with 9 bases lining up with TRBD1. The length of the CDR3 is 14 residues. Looked up from germline, CDR1 is MNHNS and CDR2 is SASEGT. V lost 6 bases and J lost 14; bases outside the gene matches: 11. CDR3 region: CASRTPGQGGSLHF. The CDR3 coding sequence is TGTGCCAGCAGAACGCCGGGACAGGGTGGATCCCTCCACTTT.

This chain links TRBV18 with TRBJ2-7, with TRBD2 matching over 14 bases. With 3 bases clipped from V and 5 bases from J, the junction kept 3 bases outside the gene matches. CDR1 is KGHSH, CDR2 LQKENI, per germline. This CDR3 spans 15 amino acids. The chain's CDR3 is CASSPPGLAGDEQYF. CDR3 in DNA: TGTGCCAGCTCACCTCCGGGACTAGCGGGAGACGAGCAGTACTTC.

This clonotype was counted ten times or more. The chain has TRBV7-2 and TRBJ2-1; perhaps TRBD2 as D (5 bases). The CDR3 extends over 15 amino acids. CDR1 is SGHTA, CDR2 FQGNSA, per germline. V was clipped by 5 bases and J by 7 bases, with 18 bases between them. CDR3 protein: CASSARHDRGNEQFF. The CDR3 DNA reads as TGTGCCAGCAGCGCTCGACACGACCGCGGGAATGAGCAGTTCTTC.

This clonotype showed up many times. V usage is TRBV5-1 and J usage is TRBJ1-1; D is unclear. This CDR3 spans 15 amino acids. Germline V CDR1 and CDR2: SGHRS, YFSETQ. V lost 7 bases, J lost 2 bases, and 18 bases lay in between. The CDR3 sequence: CASDEGSPINTEAFF. For the CDR3, the DNA is TGCGCCAGCGATGAGGGCTCACCCATTAACACTGAAGCTTTCTTT.

This clonotype was detected many times. The chain is built from TRBV19 and TRBJ1-4; D is undetermined. Germline V gene lookup returns CDR1 LNHDA and CDR2 SQIVND (reference sequence). Trimming took 5 bases from V and 4 from J, leaving 11 bases between them. The length of the CDR3 is 14 residues. CDR3 nucleotide sequence: TGTGCCAGTAGTCGTCCTTCCAGTAATGAAAAACTGTTTTTT. Translation gives CASSRPSSNEKLFF. Drawing the rest from reference TRBV19 and TRBJ1-4, the complete variable domain is DGGITQSPKYLFRKEGQNVTLSCEQNLNHDAMYWYRQDPGQGLRLIYYSQIVNDFQKGDIAEGYSVSREKKESFPLTVTSAQKNPTAFYLCASSRPSSNEKLFFGSGTQLSVL.

In regard to this clonotype: A much larger clone sits a single nucleotide away, making a read error possible. Because the CDR3 is missing its conserved closing phenylalanine or tryptophan, this is likely a read error. The chain employs TRBV7-2 and TRBJ2-1; the match to TRBD2 covers 8 bases. After removal of 0 bases from V and 4 bases from J, the junction contained 11 bases not matched to a gene. The germline V gene has CDR1 SGHTA and CDR2 FQGNSA. The CDR3 sequence is 18 residues long. The CDR3 DNA sequence: TGTGCCAGCAGCTTAGCGCGAAGCGGGGGAACCCATTACAATGAGCAGTTCTCC. This translates into CASSLARSGGTHYNEQFS.

This clonotype was counted many times. This rearrangement joins TRBV5-1 to TRBJ2-3, with 9 bases that match TRBD2. Germline V gives CDR1 SGHRS, CDR2 YFSETQ. Germline trimming cut 0 bases from V and 2 bases from J; bases unmatched to any gene: 10. The CDR3 contains 18 residues. This CDR3 is CASSLGLSAGGNTDTQYF. CDR3 sequence (DNA): TGCGCCAGCAGCTTGGGACTTTCGGCGGGAGGGAACACAGATACGCAGTATTTT. Supplemented by reference TRBV5-1 and TRBJ2-3, the full variable domain reads KAGVTQTPRYLIKTRGQQVTLSCSPISGHRSVSWYQQTPGQGLQFLFEYFSETQRNKGNFPGRFSGRQFSNSRSEMNVSTLELGDSALYLCASSLGLSAGGNTDTQYFGPGTRLTVL.

This clonotype was observed a handful of times. The chain is built from TRBV11-3 and TRBJ2-2; D ambiguous. CDR3 length: 14 amino acids. From germline, CDR1 is SGHNT and CDR2 YENEEA. V was pared by 5 bases and J by 1 base, with 8 bases between. CDR3 residues: CASSLIGNTGELFF. In nucleotides, the CDR3 is TGTGCCAGCAGCCTCATAGGGAACACCGGGGAGCTGTTTTTT.

This clonotype was observed at least ten times. The J gene is TRBJ2-3, the V gene TRBV12-3 or TRBV12-4; TRBD2 matches 14 bases. The CDR3 runs to 17 residues. V shed 6 bases, J shed 4 bases, and the junction held 9 bases outside the gene matches. CDR3 in amino acids: CASSLRGLAGESDTQYF. DNA for the CDR3: TGTGCCAGCAGCCTTAGGGGACTAGCGGGGGAATCAGATACGCAGTATTTT.

V gene TRBV5-6 combines with J gene TRBJ1-3; perhaps TRBD1 as D (5 bases). CDR1 and CDR2 (germline): SGHDT, YYEEEE. This CDR3 has 15 amino acids. The V end lost 7 bases, the J end lost 0 bases, and 14 bases lay between the germline ends. The CDR3 reads CASAGLTYSGNTIYF. Here the CDR3 DNA reads TGTGCCAGCGCAGGGTTAACGTACTCTGGAAACACCATATATTTT.

V is TRBV7-9 and J is TRBJ2-5; D remains ambiguous. Between the trimmed V and J ends, which lost 4 bases and 3 bases, there was a span of 9 bases. The CDR3 has 13 amino acids. The germline gives CDR1 SEHNR, CDR2 FQNEAQ (reference sequence). The CDR3 reads CASSSWVKETQYF. The CDR3 DNA is TGTGCCAGCAGCTCCTGGGTGAAAGAGACCCAGTACTTC.

In this sample, this clonotype turned up many times. Relative to the germline gene, one junction end is altered; a read error may explain this. J is TRBJ1-1 and V is TRBV5-1; TRBD1 might be the D (6 bases). CDR1 and CDR2 (germline): SGHRS, YFSETQ. CDR3 length: 12 amino acids. The DNA of the CDR3 is TGCGCCAACAGCTTGACCAGGGGCGGAGCTTTCTTT. Translation: CANSLTRGGAFF.

At least ten counts were recorded for this clonotype. This rearrangement joins TRBV20-1 to TRBJ2-1; D might be TRBD2 (6 bases). Per the germline V gene, CDR1 is DFQATT and CDR2 is SNEGSKA (reference sequence). V was trimmed by 1 base and J by 3 bases, leaving 19 bases between them. This CDR3 is 17 amino acids long. The CDR3 nucleotides read TGCAGTGCTAGAGTAAAGGGGAGCGGGCGGATCTACAATGAGCAGTTCTTC. This encodes CSARVKGSGRIYNEQFF.

This clonotype has at least ten counts. The chain links TRBV29-1 to TRBJ2-1, with 9 bases identical to TRBD2. This CDR3 region has 15 residues. V gave up 8 bases and J gave up 1 base; unmatched junction bases: 9. Germline V lookup: CDR1 SQVTM, CDR2 ANQGSEA. The CDR3 nucleotides read TGCAGCTCCCGGGGGGGACTAGCATCCTACAATGAGCAGTTCTTC. Residues: CSSRGGLASYNEQFF.